This T cell receptor (beta chain) was documented in a study of beta chain features in type 1 diabetes (dated 2018 in TCRdb). About the investigation overall: Mean age, gender distribution, total cell number and subset yield did not differ between patients and healthy donors. A total of 107,917,701 sorted cells were examined across all samples, and RNA yield correlated strongly with the number of cells per subset. The study compared the TCRB repertoires of sorted circulating CD4+ T cell subsets in recently diagnosed type 1 diabetes patients with those in matched healthy donors. Regulatory and stem cell-like memory subsets were obtained from only 8 patients and roughly 8 healthy donors, while naive and central memory subsets were obtained from all 30 or so donors.

The CDR3 contains 15 residues, cysteine and phenylalanine counted. Only the CDR3 region is kept as DNA, spanning 45 bases read in frame from base 1. The germline ends are 13 bases apart after V is trimmed by 2 bases and J by 2 bases. According to the germline V gene, CDR1 reads MNHNS and CDR2 reads SASEGT. The research as a whole found: In all four CD4+ subsets, TCRB CDR3 length was moderately but significantly shorter in type 1 diabetes patients. The naive, central memory and regulatory TCRB repertoires appeared to resemble one another more closely among patients than among healthy donors. Sequencing cDNA rather than genomic DNA could over-represent highly expressing activated cells, although activation and CD3 levels did not differ between groups. Because the HLA sub-analyses included only small numbers of individuals, any influence of HLA type on TCRB rearrangement was left unresolved. Patients with type 1 diabetes made fewer insertions and deleted more nucleotides at VDJ recombination sites, implying thymic rearrangement abnormalities. Shorter templates might be favored by PCR, yet because patient and control samples were amplified and corrected together, any such skew would affect both groups equally.

As concerns this clone: The antigen this receptor binds is unknown. Per-base qualities were not stored, and no clone one base away is much larger.

The entire amount of isolated RNA was reverse transcribed using the High Capacity cDNA Reverse Transcription Kit, so the sequenced TCRB transcripts were expressed ones. Deep immunoSEQ sequencing was performed on naive, central memory and regulatory T cell samples, with an average of around 3.4 million total reads per sample. Sorted cells were lysed in RLT buffer and RNA was extracted with DNase-treated RNeasy Micro or Mini kits, depending on cell number. To prevent cross-contamination, every cell subset was processed on its own, while patient and healthy donor samples were processed together. The immunoSEQ multiplex PCR was used to amplify TCRB sequences from cDNA, yielding 87-bp fragments that span the CDR3 region. The amplicons were sequenced using the Illumina HiSeq platform. On the study's bioinformatics: PCR bias was computationally corrected using synthetic template baselines, reads within Hamming distance 2 were collapsed, and singletons that could not be merged were discarded. By aligning reads against IMGT, V, D and J genes, CDR3 length, and insertions or deletions at six rearrangement sites were assigned. Within each subset, clonotype counts were normalized to sorted cell number, after which true diversity and Gini coefficients were computed with the tcR R package. The overlap coefficient, calculated on TCRB nucleotide sequences, was used to quantify repertoire sharing. TCRdb took over this immuneACCESS table, retaining in-frame rearrangements with V and J assigned. Such tables are incomplete; in checked studies, under half of the missing clones stem from an unresolved V gene, and the remainder is unexplained. That table furnishes V, J and clone size, whereas the DNA furnished D and trimming. This sample comprises 250,000 to 350,000 clones, 14% of them detected only once. The ten largest account for over 5% of the sample.

A single peripheral blood draw of around 100 mL on average was collected from each donor into heparinised tubes. A BD FACSAria II was used to sort naive, central memory, regulatory and stem cell-like memory CD4+ T cells with a panel that included CD45RO, CCR7, CD25, CD127, CD95 and CD27. All sorted populations exceeded 95% purity. PBMCs were isolated immediately by Lymphoprep density gradient centrifugation and stained directly without culture. To minimize batch effects, samples were stained and sorted in pairs, one healthy donor with one patient per experiment. Sequencing was done on a sample of central memory CD4+ T cells from blood. This TCR was sampled from a man younger than 40 in good health. This sequence uses TRBV6-1 and TRBJ2-7, with no confidently assigned D gene. Here is the DNA: TGTGCCAGCAGTGAATTAGGAGACTTTCCCTACGAGCAGTACTTC. Translated, this is CASSELGDFPYEQYF.